The 20 T cell receptor beta chains below all came from one sample that was sequenced in a study of CD8 T cells in ankylosing spondylitis. TCRdb reprocessed the 5' RACE reads with MiXCR, giving one entry per CDR3 protein. The sample lists 350,000 to 550,000 distinct CDR3 sequences, 26% occurring once. Study findings and constraints: There was a TCR beta motif, made of several highly homologous variants, that appeared characteristic of ankylosing spondylitis blood.

What these receptors recognize is not known. Sequenced material: blood, either unsorted or a sorted T cell fraction (not recorded which). Receptors were obtained from a male donor with ankylosing spondylitis.

This chain connects TRBV9 to TRBJ2-1; TRBD1 aligns across 9 bases. With 4 bases clipped from V and 3 bases from J, the junction kept 5 bases outside the gene matches. The CDR3 is 15 amino acids. Looked up from germline, CDR1 is SGDLS and CDR2 is YYNGEE. The CDR3 sequence: CASSTGGQGYNEQFF. CDR3 in DNA: TGTGCCAGCAGCACGGGGGGACAGGGCTACAATGAGCAGTTCTTC.

Turning to this clonotype: A read error may produce the germline difference seen at one junction end. V is TRBV7-9 and J is TRBJ2-1, with D tentatively TRBD1 (6 bases). The CDR3 is made up of 14 amino acids. Germline V CDR1 and CDR2: SEHNR, FQNEAQ (reference sequence). For the CDR3, the DNA is TGTGCCAGCAGCTGGGGACAAACGGACTCCCCTACACGCTTC. As protein: CASSWGQTDSPTRF. Variable domain in full (rest from reference TRBV7-9 and TRBJ2-1): DTGVSQNPRHKITKRGQNVTFRCDPISEHNRLYWYRQTLGQGPEFLTYFQNEAQLEKSRLLSDRFSAERPKGSFSTLEIQRTEQGDSAMYLCASSWGQTDSPTRFGPGTRLTVL.

A few counts support this clonotype. The chain couples TRBV24-1 to TRBJ2-1; D gene ambiguous. Germline V gives CDR1 KGHDR, CDR2 SFDVKD. The CDR3 spans 13 residues. Trimming took 3 bases from V and 10 from J, leaving 12 bases between them. The DNA of the CDR3 is TGTGCCACCAGTGATACTCCGGACCCAGAGCAGTTCTTC. This encodes CATSDTPDPEQFF.

This clonotype has more than one count but fewer than ten. The genes are TRBV18 and TRBJ2-1; the D gene is possibly TRBD2 (6 bases). The CDR3 covers 12 residues. V lost 5 bases, J lost 8 bases, and 10 bases lay in between. Germline V gene data show CDR1 as KGHSH and CDR2 as LQKENI. The CDR3 DNA is TGTGCCAGCTCATGGAGGGGTGATGAGCAGTTCTTC. As protein: CASSWRGDEQFF.

The CDR3 nucleotides read TGTGCCAGCAGCTGGACCCCACAGGGGGCCTATGGCTACACCTTC. The encoded protein is CASSWTPQGAYGYTF. The chain is built from TRBV5-5 and TRBJ1-2, with 9 bases that match TRBD1. Looked up from germline, CDR1 is SGHKS and CDR2 is YYEKEE (reference sequence). The CDR3 length is 15 residues. Trimming took 3 bases from V and 4 from J; bases not matched to a gene: 7.

V gene TRBV6-1 combines with J gene TRBJ1-2, with a tentative D call TRBD1 (6 bases). Trimming left V 1 base short and J 0 bases short, with 9 bases between. The CDR3 extends over 15 amino acids. Germline CDR1 reads MNHNS; CDR2 reads SASEGT. CDR3: CASSEGTAPNYGYTF. The CDR3 DNA follows: TGTGCCAGCAGTGAAGGGACAGCTCCTAACTATGGCTACACCTTC.

The chain couples TRBV28 to TRBJ1-5, with D maybe TRBD1 (5 bases). V gave up 5 bases and J gave up 7 bases, with 18 bases separating them. The length of the CDR3 is 15 residues. The germline CDR1 and CDR2 sequences are MDHEN and SYDVKM. Here the CDR3 reads CASSPWDGGMQPQHF. As DNA, the CDR3 is TGTGCCAGCAGTCCCTGGGACGGAGGGATGCAGCCCCAGCATTTT.

This clonotype was picked up a small number of times. V usage is TRBV5-1 and J usage is TRBJ1-2; no definite D call. The CDR3 totals 14 residues. In germline, CDR1 is SGHRS, CDR2 YFSETQ. Trimming took off 4 bases at V and 4 bases at J, with 14 bases between the two ends. CDR3 sequence (DNA): TGCGCCAGCAGCCCCGGATGGCAGAGCTATGGCTACACCTTC. Translation gives CASSPGWQSYGYTF.

This clonotype has a handful of counts. The chain carries TRBV11-3 and TRBJ2-1; maybe TRBD2 (6 bases). V was cut by 5 bases and J by 3 bases, with 14 bases left in between. The CDR3 extends over 15 amino acids. Germline V lookup: CDR1 SGHNT, CDR2 YENEEA. CDR3 sequence: CASSPTRGIYNEQFF. The CDR3 nucleotides read TGTGCCAGCAGCCCTACGCGGGGTATCTACAATGAGCAGTTCTTC.

A few counts support this clonotype. The chain joins TRBV24-1 to TRBJ2-7; 9 bases map to TRBD2. The CDR3 spans 15 residues. Germline CDR1 KGHDR, CDR2 SFDVKD. V was clipped by 3 bases and J by 4 bases; unmatched bases: 6. The chain's CDR3 is CATSDTTSGVYEQYF. The CDR3 DNA reads TGTGCCACCAGTGATACGACTAGCGGAGTATACGAGCAGTACTTC.

This clonotype was counted a few times. The J gene is TRBJ1-2, the V gene TRBV20-1; tentative D call: TRBD1 (6 bases). The CDR3 loop spans 13 amino acids. Germline V CDR1 and CDR2: DFQATT, SNEGSKA (reference sequence). V shed 4 bases and J shed 4 bases, with 13 bases lying between them. CDR3 region: CSAKTLGGYGYTF. Written as DNA, the CDR3 is TGCAGTGCTAAAACGCTAGGGGGCTATGGCTACACCTTC.

This clonotype was seen a handful of times. CDR3 sequence (DNA): TGTGCCACCAGTGATTCTAGTTATAACACTGAAGCTTTCTTT. Protein product: CATSDSSYNTEAFF. This rearrangement joins TRBV24-1 to TRBJ1-1, with unresolved D. Looked up from germline, CDR1 is KGHDR and CDR2 is SFDVKD. Trimming removed 2 bases at V and 2 bases at J, with 8 bases between. CDR3 size: 14 residues.

The V and J genes are TRBV2 and TRBJ1-5; D is possibly TRBD1 (6 bases). Germline V gene sequence: CDR1 SNHLY, CDR2 FYNNEI. Between the trimmed V and J ends, which lost 7 bases and 0 bases, there was a span of 10 bases. This CDR3 is 14 amino acids long. CDR3 DNA: TGTGCCAGCACAGGGGCCAGTAGCAATCAGCCCCAGCATTTT. As protein: CASTGASSNQPQHF.

This clonotype was observed a handful of times. V gene TRBV12-2 combines with J gene TRBJ1-5; the D segment call TRBD1 is taken from the table without a DNA check. TRBV12-2 is deemed a pseudogene. The CDR3 spans 16 residues. In nucleotides, the CDR3 is TGTGCAAGTCGCTTTAAAGACAGGGCCAGGCATCAGCCCCAGCATTTT. Translated, it gives CASRFKDRARHQPQHF.

CDR3 nucleotide sequence: TGTGCCAGCAGCCAAGAGGGCCCCCCCGATACGCAGTATTTT. This encodes CASSQEGPPDTQYF. The rearrangement links TRBV4-2 to TRBJ2-3; D ambiguous. Germline loops: CDR1 LGHNA, CDR2 YNFKEQ. V was trimmed by 0 bases and J by 6 bases, leaving 10 bases between them. This CDR3 is 14 amino acids long.

CDR3 in DNA: TGCGCCAGCAGTGAGGCAGGGACCGATGGGGAGCAGTTCTTC. It specifies CASSEAGTDGEQFF. The chain combines TRBV10-1 with TRBJ2-1; tentatively, D is TRBD1 or TRBD2 (5 bases each). This CDR3 comprises 14 residues. V lost 2 bases and J 10 bases, leaving 15 bases between the germline ends. Germline values: CDR1 WNHNN, CDR2 SYGVQD (reference sequence).

V usage is TRBV5-5 and J usage is TRBJ2-4, with 7 bases lining up with TRBD2. The V segment lost 6 bases and the J segment 6 bases; nucleotides outside the gene matches: 9. This CDR3 region has 14 residues. Germline V gene lookup returns CDR1 SGHKS and CDR2 YYEKEE (reference sequence). The CDR3 region has the DNA TGTGCCAGCACTTCGTGGGAGGGCCGAAACATTCAGTACTTC. It encodes CASTSWEGRNIQYF.

This clonotype was found a few times. The chain joins TRBV29-1 to TRBJ1-1; 9 nucleotides align to TRBD1. This CDR3 has 16 residues. CDR1 SQVTM and CDR2 ANQGSEA come from the germline V gene. Trimming at V came to 7 bases and at J to 0 bases, leaving 12 bases not matched to a gene. The CDR3: CSASTGQGYLNTEAFF. CDR3 coding DNA: TGCAGCGCTTCGACCGGACAGGGGTATTTGAACACTGAAGCTTTCTTT.

In its sample, this clonotype was seen a few times. The chain uses TRBV21-1 and TRBJ1-5. TRBV21-1 constitutes a pseudogene. The CDR3 contains 18 residues. Here the CDR3 reads CASSNSDSADRTYQPQHF. DNA for the CDR3: TGTGCCAGCAGCAATTCGGATTCGGCTGACCGGACTTATCAGCCCCAGCATTTT.

The rearrangement uses TRBV29-1 and TRBJ1-3, with TRBD1 as a possible D gene (5 bases). This CDR3 has 16 amino acids. CDR1 and CDR2 (germline): SQVTM, ANQGSEA. V was cut by 3 bases and J by 0 bases, with 15 bases left in between. The CDR3 protein is CSVEPPPGSSGNTIYF. The CDR3 coding sequence is TGCAGCGTTGAGCCACCCCCAGGGAGCTCTGGAAACACCATATATTTT.